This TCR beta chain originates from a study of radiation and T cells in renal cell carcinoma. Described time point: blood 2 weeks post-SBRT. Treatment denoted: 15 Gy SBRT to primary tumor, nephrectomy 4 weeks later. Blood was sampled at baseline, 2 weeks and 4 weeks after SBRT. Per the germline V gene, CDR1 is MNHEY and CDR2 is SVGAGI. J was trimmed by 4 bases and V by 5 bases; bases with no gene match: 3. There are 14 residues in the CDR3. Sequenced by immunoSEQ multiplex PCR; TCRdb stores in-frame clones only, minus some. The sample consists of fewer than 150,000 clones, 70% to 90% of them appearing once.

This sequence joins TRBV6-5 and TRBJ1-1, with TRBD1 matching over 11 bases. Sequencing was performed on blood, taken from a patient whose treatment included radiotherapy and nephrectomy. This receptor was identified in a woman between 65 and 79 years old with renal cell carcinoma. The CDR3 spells CASSAGTGGTEAFF. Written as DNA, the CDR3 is TGTGCCAGCAGTGCCGGGACAGGGGGCACTGAAGCTTTCTTT.